The entry below gives a single T cell receptor (beta chain) sequence along with its context. The table lists this clone with a few counts. Its antigen is not yet known. No quality values exist for individual bases; no much larger clone is one base distant. From V the trimming removes 5 bases and from J it removes 0 bases, while the gene matches leave 3 bases of the junction unaccounted for. Its CDR3 holds 15 amino acids, cysteine through phenylalanine. CDR3 DNA is the only sequence kept; it has 45 bases, read in frame from the first base. CDR1 and CDR2, per the germline V gene (reference sequence), are SEHNR and FQNEAQ. The record originates from a study of cytomegalovirus exposure and HLA in healthy donors (dated by TCRdb to 2015 to 2018). A note on the overall study: In an earlier analysis of approximately 640 of the donors, around 300 Gb of sequence data and 90 million to 120 million unique TCR beta sequences from about 179 million T cells were reported. Around 330 gigabases of sequencing data and around 90 million unique TCR sequences made up an early release that covered over 550 HLA-typed donors. Of the roughly 410 genotyped donors, 65% to 90% were placed in the genetic ancestry cluster associated with self-reported Caucasian donors. The aim of the study was to test whether cataloging public T cell receptors could identify signatures of past pathogen exposure. The T cell repertoires of 666 subjects were profiled by immunosequencing and related to cytomegalovirus serostatus. A separate validation cohort of about 110 different subjects was used in addition to the 666-subject first cohort. The study combined high-throughput TCR immunosequencing, statistical association of individual TCRs with disease status, and machine learning to predict cytomegalovirus infection status. In a later analysis, previously published TCR beta repertoires from 500 to 750 donors were re-analyzed and high-resolution HLA genotyping was added so that TCR occurrence patterns could be studied. The later analysis used no new phenotypic data to find candidate immune exposures, relying instead on TCR beta sequences and their occurrence across donors. To decide whether each TCR beta V gene segment behaved as functional or pseudogenic, an earlier analysis of 587 of the donors relied on high-throughput TCR beta sequencing. Donor age, sex, ethnicity and CMV serostatus were compiled together with the repertoire data. Genome-wide SNP genotypes for about three fifths of the roughly 670 donors were used in a later genetic analysis, which treated that subset as a discovery cohort. Every repertoire in the discovery cohort had been generated on one and the same sequencing platform. HLA typing covered class I and class II loci at four-digit resolution. Typing coverage differed by locus: A, B, C, DRB1 and DQB1 were typed in roughly 629-640 donors, DQA1 in roughly 500, DPA1 in around 610, and DPB1 in 450 to 480. A handful of DR-DQ haplotypes were handled as single units for association and clustering because linkage in the cohort was strong. Across 300 to 400 genotyped donors of the cohort, an average of roughly 230,000 unique TCR beta nucleotide sequences per donor were sequenced, and roughly a sixth of those sequences were non-productive.

The library came from the immunoSEQ multiplex PCR assay. For the multiplex PCR, a mixture combining 60 forward primers for TCR Vbeta segments and 13 reverse primers for TCR Jbeta segments was used. The CDR3 region of rearranged TCR beta genes was amplified from genomic DNA with a multiplex PCR assay. The amplified TCR beta libraries were sequenced on the Illumina HiSeq System as 87-base-pair reads. As for the original processing: A later analysis tallied about 77 million unique TCR beta chains across the approximately 670 repertoires, and around 9.9 million of those chains were shared by two or more donors. Raw reads were error-corrected and collapsed into unique sequences by a nearest-neighbor algorithm in which closely related sequences were merged to remove PCR and sequencing errors. Alignment of CDR3 sequences to IMGT reference sequences was used to assign V, D and J gene segments. For a sequence to be retained, a match of at least six nucleotides to both a V gene segment and a J gene segment was required. Rearrangements were classified as productive when the CDR3 lacked stop codons and remained in frame with V and J, and all other rearrangements were classified as non-productive. CDR3 was defined according to IMGT convention as the region running from the second conserved V-encoded cysteine to the conserved J-encoded phenylalanine. The earlier analysis of about 590 of the donors excluded sequences that lacked an unambiguous match to a single V gene segment. An earlier analysis of under 750 of the donors called V segments functional above 56.7% productive rearrangements and segregating when the between-donor standard deviation exceeded 5%. A statistical classification framework was built to diagnose cytomegalovirus status from the catalog of TCR beta chain sequences. V and J gene assignment, in a later analysis, came from comparing TCR nucleotide sequences with IMGT/GENE-DB human TR gene sequences. The TCRdist pipeline was used in a later analysis to assign CDR3 sequences and most-parsimonious VDJ recombination scenarios. In a later analysis, each TCR beta chain was defined by its CDR3 amino acid sequence together with its V-gene family, and reads lacking a unique V-gene family were excluded. In a later analysis, 500 to 700 highly shared, low-generation-probability nucleotide sequences were removed to address suspected cross-contamination and a sequencing artifact. A later analysis calculated a clonal expansion index for each public chain from normalized within-repertoire ranks of inferred template counts. A later analysis computed generation probabilities with a VDJ recombination model fitted to out-of-frame rearrangements, and checked the results against IGoR. Hypergeometric tests were used in a later analysis to score TCR-TCR, TCR-HLA and TCR-CMV co-occurrence, with a repertoire-size bias correction applied to the TCR pairs. In a later analysis, false discovery rates were estimated by permuting HLA or CMV assignments 20 times. In a later analysis, co-occurring TCRs were grouped using DBSCAN, and TCRdist sequence similarity was added for clustering within HLA-allele-positive subsets. Co-occurrence clustering excluded repertoires with fewer than 30,000 or more than 120,000 public chains, plus five with anomalous nucleotide sharing. Drawn from immuneACCESS, this table holds only the in-frame rearrangements with V and J called that TCRdb kept. Clones are partly lost; checked studies trace under half to an unresolved V gene and leave the rest unexplained. V and J calls and clone size come straight from that table; D and trimming were deduced from the DNA. This sample lists roughly 150,000 clones; about four fifths were detected once. 4.5% to 6% of the sample is held by the ten biggest clonotypes.

What the study reported, not specific to this receptor: The 87-base-pair reads could not distinguish some IMGT-functional V segments, including TRBV6-2 and TRBV6-3, so those segments were excluded. A later genetic analysis reported fewer N-insertions in productive TCRs among donors in an Asian-associated ancestry cluster than the roughly 620-donor mean. This cohort had only TCR beta chains sequenced, and the lack of alpha or paired-chain data limited which features could be detected. According to the authors, the approach could potentially be generalized to other disease states and immunological phenotypes. Cytomegalovirus status was reported to be diagnosed by the classifier with high specificity and sensitivity in both the original and validation cohorts. Across donors, most TCR sequences were observed very rarely, whereas some public TCRs were present in many individuals. According to a later analysis, most CMV-associated TCR beta chains appeared to be HLA-restricted, and the HLA associations seemed to be driven largely by CMV exposure. An earlier analysis of some 560 of the donors showed that most TCR beta V segments appeared in productive rearrangements either about 87% or about 30% of the time, which broadly matched IMGT annotations. An association between a missense DCLRE1C variant and V-gene and J-gene trimming of TCR beta chains was found in a later genetic analysis and replicated in an independent cohort. The sequencing pipeline was judged likely to have produced a cluster of highly shared sequence variants as a technical artifact. Correlated functional status among segregating V segments might be attributable to linkage disequilibrium, but an unknown experimental factor could not be ruled out. Several of the top co-occurrence clusters appeared to be linked to parvovirus B19, influenza, CMV and Epstein-Barr virus, according to a later analysis. Compared with equally common non-associated chains, HLA-associated TCR beta chains in a later analysis were more clonally expanded and had lower generation probabilities. Immune exposure information for the cohort was limited to CMV serostatus. In the study, approximately 160 TCR beta chains were listed as associated with cytomegalovirus. A later analysis associated about 17,000 TCR beta sequences with specific HLA alleles at a false discovery rate of 0.05. Roughly 17 rarely observed V segments, including chromosome 9 orphons, were excluded from the earlier analysis of several hundred of the donors because counts were too low. In vitro tests confirmed that three of the cytomegalovirus-associated TCR beta chains recognize cytomegalovirus antigens. Strong co-occurrence of HLA alleles, especially DR and DQ, made assigning TCR associations to individual alleles difficult. Because some donors lacked HLA typing at each locus, the association tests relied only on the typed subset. Presence/absence analyses assumed roughly uniform sequencing depth across donors, an assumption that may not hold. According to a later analysis, TCR association rates differed among HLA loci, with DRB1 alleles showing the most associated TCRs and HLA-C alleles showing the fewest. A further reported finding was that TCR beta sequences accurately predicted the HLA-A and HLA-B alleles for most subjects in the first cohort.

The cohort consisted of 670 or so healthy bone marrow donors. At the time of sampling, all cohort members were nominally healthy, though unrecorded immune exposures were likely present. The donor was CMV seropositive and was included in the group of 289 seropositive cohort members. Each donor provided a peripheral blood sample, and peripheral blood mononuclear cells were used for TCR beta sequencing. The Qiagen DNeasy Blood Extraction Kit was used to extract genomic DNA from the blood cell samples. The V and J segments used are TRBV7-9 and TRBJ2-1; TRBD1 agrees with 8 junctional bases. The specimen was PBMCs. This TCR was sampled from a man aged 30 to 45 in good health and CMV-seropositive. The CDR3 corresponds to CASSRTGSSYNEQFF. The DNA sequence is given as TGTGCCAGCAGCCGGACAGGGAGCTCCTACAATGAGCAGTTCTTC.